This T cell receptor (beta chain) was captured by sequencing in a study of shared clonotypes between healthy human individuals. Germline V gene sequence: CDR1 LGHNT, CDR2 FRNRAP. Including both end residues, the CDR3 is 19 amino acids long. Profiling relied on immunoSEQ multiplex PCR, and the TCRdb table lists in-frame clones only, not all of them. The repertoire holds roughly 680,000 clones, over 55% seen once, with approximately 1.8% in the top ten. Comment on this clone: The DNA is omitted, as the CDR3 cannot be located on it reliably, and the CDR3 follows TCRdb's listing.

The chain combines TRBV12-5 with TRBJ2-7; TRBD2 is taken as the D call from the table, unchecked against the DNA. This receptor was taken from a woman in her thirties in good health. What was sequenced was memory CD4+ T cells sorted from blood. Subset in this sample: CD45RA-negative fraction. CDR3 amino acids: CASGLVGTGIEGLAENLYF.